What follows are 2 T cell receptor beta chains derived from one specimen sequenced in a study of cytomegalovirus exposure and HLA in healthy donors. The PCR had 60 Vbeta and 13 Jbeta primers. The table came from immunoSEQ multiplex PCR; TCRdb's copy has only in-frame clones and leaves some out. The sample holds 160,000 or so clones, roughly 73% seen once. What was sequenced was PBMCs. These receptors were obtained from a woman in her 30s in good health and CMV-seronegative.

The chain couples TRBV27 to TRBJ2-7; possibly TRBD2 for D (6 bases). Deletions cut 3 bases from V and 4 bases from J, with 7 bases between. This CDR3 has 12 residues. Per germline, CDR1 MNHEY and CDR2 SMNVEV (reference sequence). The DNA for the CDR3 is TGTGCCAGCAGTTTTCGGGGGTACGAGCAGTACTTC. Translation gives CASSFRGYEQYF.

The chain recombines TRBV5-4 with TRBJ1-3; D remains unclear. The ends were cut back, 4 bases at V and 3 bases at J, with 14 bases in the middle. There are 15 residues in the CDR3. Germline V gene lookup returns CDR1 SGHNT and CDR2 YYREEE (reference sequence). The CDR3 loop reads CASSPAPGVGNTIYF. The DNA of the CDR3 is TGTGCCAGCAGCCCTGCCCCGGGAGTTGGAAACACCATATATTTT.